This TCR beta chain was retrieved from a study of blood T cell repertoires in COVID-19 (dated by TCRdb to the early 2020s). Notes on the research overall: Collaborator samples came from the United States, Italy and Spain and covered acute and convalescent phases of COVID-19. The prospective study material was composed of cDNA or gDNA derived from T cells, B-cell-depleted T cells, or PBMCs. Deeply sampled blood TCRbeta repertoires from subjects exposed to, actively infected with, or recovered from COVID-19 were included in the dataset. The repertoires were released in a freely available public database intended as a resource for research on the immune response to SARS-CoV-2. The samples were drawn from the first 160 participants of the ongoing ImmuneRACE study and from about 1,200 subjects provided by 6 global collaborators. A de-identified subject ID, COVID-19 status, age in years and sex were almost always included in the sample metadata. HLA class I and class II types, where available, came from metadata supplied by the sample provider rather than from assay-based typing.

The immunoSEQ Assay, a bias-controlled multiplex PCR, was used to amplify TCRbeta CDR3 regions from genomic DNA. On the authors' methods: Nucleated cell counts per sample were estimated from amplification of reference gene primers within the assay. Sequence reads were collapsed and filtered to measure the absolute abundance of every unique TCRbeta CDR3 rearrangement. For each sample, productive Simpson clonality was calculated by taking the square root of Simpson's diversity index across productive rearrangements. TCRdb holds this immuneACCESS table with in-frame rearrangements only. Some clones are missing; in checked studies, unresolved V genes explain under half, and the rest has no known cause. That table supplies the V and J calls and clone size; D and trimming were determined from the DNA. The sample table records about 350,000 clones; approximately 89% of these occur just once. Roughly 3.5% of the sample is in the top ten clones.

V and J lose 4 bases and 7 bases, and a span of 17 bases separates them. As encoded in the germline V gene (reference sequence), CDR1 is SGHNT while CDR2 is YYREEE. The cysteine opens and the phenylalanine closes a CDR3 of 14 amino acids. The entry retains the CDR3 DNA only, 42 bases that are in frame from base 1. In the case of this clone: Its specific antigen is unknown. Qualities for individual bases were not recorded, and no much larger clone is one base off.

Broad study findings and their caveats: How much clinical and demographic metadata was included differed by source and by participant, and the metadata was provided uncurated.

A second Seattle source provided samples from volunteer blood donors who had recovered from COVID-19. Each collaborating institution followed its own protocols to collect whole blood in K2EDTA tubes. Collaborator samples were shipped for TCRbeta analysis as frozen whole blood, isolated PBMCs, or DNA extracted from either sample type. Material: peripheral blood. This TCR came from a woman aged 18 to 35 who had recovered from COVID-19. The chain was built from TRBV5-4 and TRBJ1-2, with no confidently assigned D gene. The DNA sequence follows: TGTGCCAGCAGCCTCGATAATCTATGGGCTGGCTACACCTTC. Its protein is CASSLDNLWAGYTF.